The clone carrying this T cell receptor beta chain has at least ten counts. This CDR3 contains 17 residues. V was shortened by 0 bases and J by 6 bases, with 19 bases between the two germline ends. CDR1 is SEHNR, CDR2 FQNEAQ, per germline (reference sequence). The data were taken from a study of T cells in Graves' hyperthyroidism and ophthalmopathy. Overall study: Blood from the periphery was taken at initial diagnosis, before any treatment.

Amplification targeted TCR beta CDR3 regions from RNA transcripts. The TCR CDR3 first-round RT-PCR relied on the HTBI primer set. Using its own MiXCR run on the multiplex PCR reads, TCRdb lists one record per CDR3 protein. The table shows more than 150,000 distinct CDR3 sequences, with about 18% occurring only once. This sequence joins TRBV7-9 and TRBJ2-3; TRBD1 might be the D (6 bases). Sequencing was performed on blood. The sequence was collected from a woman in her fifties or sixties with Graves' hyperthyroidism. As DNA, the CDR3 is TGTGCCAGCAGCTTAGCGGGGGCCCGTTGGGCTTCCGATACGCAGTATTTT. Translated: CASSLAGARWASDTQYF.